These 31 T cell receptor beta chains came from one sample sequenced in a study of human T cells and chemical hapten exposure. TCRdb used MiXCR to reprocess the RACE reads, holding one entry per CDR3 protein. The top ten clones hold approximately 1.2% of a sample with a few hundred thousand distinct CDR3 sequences, approximately 8% of them seen once. As to time point: pre-sensitization, week 0. The treatment: therapeutic diphenylcyclopropenone sensitization with weekly scalp DPC. The input for sequencing was whole blood, taken in connection with sensitization to the hapten diphenylcyclopropenone (DPC). The receptors were gathered from a man aged 18 to 29 with alopecia areata. Some clones in this sample may be carry-over from other donors' samples.

The sample holds many counts of this clonotype. CDR3 DNA sequence: TGTGCCAGCAGTTACCCGGGACAGGGGGCGGGTGAAGCTTTCTTT. Translation gives CASSYPGQGAGEAFF. The chain links TRBV6-6 to TRBJ1-1, with 12 bases lining up with TRBD1. CDR3 length: 15 residues. Germline V gene data show CDR1 as MNHNY and CDR2 as SVGAGI (reference sequence). V dropped 2 bases and J dropped 7; count of bases not matched to a gene: 5.

The V call is TRBV20-1, the J call TRBJ2-7; the match to TRBD2 covers 12 bases. Trimming at V came to 0 bases and at J to 0 bases, leaving 6 bases not matched to a gene. The CDR3 consists of 17 residues. Germline loops: CDR1 DFQATT, CDR2 SNEGSKA (reference sequence). Written as DNA, the CDR3 is TGCAGTGCTAGAGACCCCCGACTAGCGGGGGCCTCCTACGAGCAGTACTTC. It is translated as CSARDPRLAGASYEQYF.

This clonotype has ten or more counts. This chain connects TRBV6-5 to TRBJ2-1; maybe TRBD2 (6 bases). V lost 0 bases, J lost 8 bases, and 17 bases lay in between. Germline lookup yields CDR1 MNHEY and CDR2 SVGAGI. CDR3 length: 16 residues. CDR3 sequence reads: CASSYSMGGLGDEQFF. The CDR3, as DNA: TGTGCCAGCAGTTACTCGATGGGGGGATTGGGTGATGAGCAGTTCTTC.

V and J are TRBV3-1 and TRBJ2-4; D unresolved. The CDR3 is made up of 13 amino acids. The ends were cut back, 0 bases at V and 12 bases at J, with 12 bases in the middle. Germline V lookup: CDR1 LGHDT, CDR2 YNNKEL (reference sequence). The DNA for the CDR3 is TGTGCCAGCAGCCAAGATCGGGCGACTGGTCAGTACTTC. Its translation is CASSQDRATGQYF.

V and J are TRBV9 and TRBJ2-4; D might be TRBD2 (5 bases). The CDR3 extends over 14 amino acids. Trimming took off 4 bases at V and 6 bases at J, with 14 bases between the two ends. Germline V lookup: CDR1 SGDLS, CDR2 YYNGEE. CDR3 amino acids: CASSPHREGNIQYF. The CDR3 DNA follows: TGTGCCAGCAGCCCCCACCGAGAGGGAAACATTCAGTACTTC.

This clonotype occurred many times. The gene calls are TRBV5-4 and TRBJ1-2; D not resolved. This CDR3 is 16 amino acids long. Germline CDR1 SGHNT, CDR2 YYREEE (reference sequence). The germline V and J ends were trimmed by 4 bases and 0 bases, with 16 bases remaining between them. CDR3 in DNA: TGTGCCAGCAGCCCCGAACCGGCAGCTTCTAACTATGGCTACACCTTC. It encodes CASSPEPAASNYGYTF.

The V and J genes are TRBV14 and TRBJ1-1, with D maybe TRBD1 (5 bases). The CDR3 has 13 amino acids. Germline CDR1 and CDR2: SGHDN and FVKESK. With 3 bases removed from V and 4 bases from J, the gap between germline ends came to 9 bases. CDR3 residues: CASSQWGFTEAFF. The CDR3 DNA sequence: TGTGCCAGCAGCCAGTGGGGGTTCACTGAAGCTTTCTTT.

This chain connects TRBV7-3 to TRBJ2-1; D gene unclear. V was shortened by 6 bases and J by 3 bases, with 18 bases between the two germline ends. The CDR3 runs 16 residues. Germline lookup yields CDR1 SGHTA and CDR2 FQGTGA. CDR3 sequence (DNA): TGTGCCAGCAGAGCCACGGCCTACCGAATCTACAATGAGCAGTTCTTC. Translation: CASRATAYRIYNEQFF. The full variable domain, with the rest looked up from reference TRBV7-3 and TRBJ2-1, is GAGVSQTPSNKVTEKGKYVELRCDPISGHTALYWYRQSLGQGPEFLIYFQGTGAADDSGLPNDRFFAVRPEGSVSTLKIQRTERGDSAVYLCASRATAYRIYNEQFFGPGTRLTVL.

The table lists this clonotype with a few counts. The gene calls are TRBV11-1 and TRBJ2-7; 7 nucleotides match TRBD1. The CDR3 is made up of 14 amino acids. Germline V gene data show CDR1 as SGHAT and CDR2 as FQDESV (reference sequence). V was pared by 5 bases and J by 3 bases, with 7 bases of the junction left unmatched. The CDR3 DNA reads TGTGCCAGCAGCAGAGATAGGGGGCACTACGAGCAGTACGTC. Residues: CASSRDRGHYEQYV.

This clonotype was observed at least ten times. The rearrangement uses TRBV27 and TRBJ1-2; D uncertain. The CDR3 consists of 15 residues. Per germline, CDR1 MNHEY and CDR2 SMNVEV (reference sequence). V lost 4 bases and J 4 bases, leaving 16 bases between the germline ends. CDR3 protein: CASSWRPGDFYGYTF. In nucleotides, the CDR3 is TGTGCCAGCAGTTGGAGGCCAGGAGATTTCTATGGCTACACCTTC.

Note on this clonotype: The junction does not match germline at one end; this may be a read error. The rearrangement links TRBV6-1 to TRBJ2-1; 8 nucleotides line up with TRBD2. Germline CDR1 is MNHNS and CDR2 is SASEGT. The CDR3 runs 12 residues. The DNA of the CDR3 is TGTGCCAGCAGCGTTGCAGGGCGGGGGGACTTATTC. Translated, it gives CASSVAGRGDLF.

The rearrangement uses TRBV9 and TRBJ2-1, with D perhaps matching TRBD1 (6 bases). Trimming left V 1 base short and J 4 bases short, with 12 bases between. This CDR3 comprises 15 residues. Per the germline V gene, CDR1 is SGDLS and CDR2 is YYNGEE. CDR3 nucleotide sequence: TGTGCCAGCAGCGTACAAACAGGGAGTTACAATGAGCAGTTCTTC. This translates into CASSVQTGSYNEQFF. Filled out from reference TRBV9 and TRBJ2-1, the complete variable domain reads DSGVTQTPKHLITATGQRVTLRCSPRSGDLSVYWYQQSLDQGLQFLIQYYNGEERAKGNILERFSAQQFPDLHSELNLSSLELGDSALYFCASSVQTGSYNEQFFGPGTRLTVL.

V gene TRBV12-3 or TRBV12-4 combines with J gene TRBJ1-6; D not certain. The V end lost 7 bases, the J end lost 10 bases, and 8 bases lay between the germline ends. The CDR3 totals 11 residues. This chain's CDR3 is CASKQNSPLHF. As DNA, the CDR3 is TGTGCCAGCAAACAGAACTCACCCCTCCACTTT.

This clonotype was detected once. This may stem from a read error, because a much larger clone lies one nucleotide away. V gene TRBV7-9 combines with J gene TRBJ1-1; D unclear. Germline V gene sequence: CDR1 SEHNR, CDR2 FQNEAQ (reference sequence). The CDR3 is 12 residues long. The CDR3 DNA sequence: TGTGCCAGCAGCCGTAGAGGCACTGAAGCTTACTTT. This encodes CASSRRGTEAYF.

This chain joins TRBV20-1 and TRBJ1-1; D not certain. The CDR3 has 11 amino acids. Germline V CDR1 and CDR2: DFQATT, SNEGSKA (reference sequence). Trimming stripped 6 bases from V and 3 bases from J, with 8 bases between. The DNA of the CDR3 is TGCAGTGCAGTCCGGGACACTGAAGCTTTCTTT. This encodes CSAVRDTEAFF.

This clonotype has more than one count but fewer than ten. CDR3 DNA sequence: TGTGCCAGCACTGGGATGCTCAGGGCGAACACTGAAGCTTTCTTT. Encoded protein: CASTGMLRANTEAFF. J is TRBJ1-1 and V is TRBV6-4, with D possibly matching TRBD1 (5 bases). The CDR3 contains 15 residues. Germline V gene sequence: CDR1 MRHNA, CDR2 SNTAGT. V was clipped by 7 bases and J by 1 base, with 16 bases between them.

This chain uses TRBV29-1 with TRBJ2-3, with no clear D. Per germline, CDR1 SQVTM and CDR2 ANQGSEA. Trimming pared 3 bases from V and 1 base from J, leaving 11 bases between. The CDR3 runs 14 residues. CDR3 nucleotides: TGCAGCGTTGACCGTCGGCGAGGCACAGATACGCAGTATTTT. Protein sequence: CSVDRRRGTDTQYF.

CDR3 nucleotide sequence: TGTGCCATCCTGCTAGGGGTGGACACCGGGGAGCTGTTTTTT. The encoded protein is CAILLGVDTGELFF. J is TRBJ2-2 and V is TRBV2; tentative D call: TRBD1 (5 bases). CDR1 SNHLY and CDR2 FYNNEI come from the germline V gene. This CDR3 has 14 residues. V lost 10 bases and J lost 3, with 15 bases in between.

This clonotype has a count of ten or more. The V call is TRBV4-3, the J call TRBJ2-5; 7 positions agree with TRBD2. The CDR3 totals 15 residues. With V trimmed by 1 base and J by 5 bases, 7 bases remained unmatched. The germline CDR1 and CDR2 sequences are LGHNA and YSLEER. The CDR3 DNA reads TGCGCCAGCAGCCAAGCGGCGGGGGAGGCGGAGACCCAGTACTTC. It is translated as CASSQAAGEAETQYF.

This sequence joins TRBV2 and TRBJ1-1; TRBD1 is a possible D gene (5 bases). CDR3 length: 14 amino acids. V was clipped by 4 bases and J by 3 bases, with 12 bases between them. Per the germline V gene, CDR1 is SNHLY and CDR2 is FYNNEI. DNA of the CDR3: TGTGCCAGCAGTGTTGGGGGAGGCCACACTGAAGCTTTCTTT. It yields the protein CASSVGGGHTEAFF.

In this sample, this clonotype turned up a few times. The chain carries TRBV7-2 and TRBJ2-7; D uncertain. Germline CDR1 is SGHTA and CDR2 is FQGNSA. The CDR3 runs to 12 residues. The V end lost 0 bases, the J end lost 6 bases, and 6 bases lay between the germline ends. CDR3 sequence (DNA): TGTGCCAGCAGCTTAGCCTGGGGCGAGCAGTACTTC. Its protein is CASSLAWGEQYF.

The chain combines TRBV7-9 with TRBJ1-3; tentative D call: TRBD1 (6 bases). The V gene lost 4 bases and the J gene lost 1 base, with 20 bases spanning the gap. The CDR3 contains 18 residues. In germline, CDR1 is SEHNR, CDR2 FQNEAQ (reference sequence). The CDR3 loop is CASSSPFTTGSSGNTIYF. The CDR3 region has the DNA TGTGCCAGCAGCTCCCCCTTTACTACAGGGTCTTCTGGAAACACCATATATTTT.

The V gene is TRBV5-1, the J gene TRBJ2-5; 7 nucleotides line up with TRBD1. Germline V gene sequence: CDR1 SGHRS, CDR2 YFSETQ. V lost 0 bases and J lost 1; bases outside the gene matches: 6. This CDR3 spans 16 amino acids. The CDR3 DNA is TGCGCCAGCAGCTTGGCCGGGACAGTCGCCCAAGAGACCCAGTACTTC. Its protein is CASSLAGTVAQETQYF.

This clonotype was seen a few times. The chain joins TRBV29-1 to TRBJ1-4, with a weak D call TRBD1 (5 bases). The CDR3 spans 12 residues. Germline V gene lookup returns CDR1 SQVTM and CDR2 ANQGSEA. The V and J ends lost 4 bases and 7 bases respectively, with 10 bases between them. The CDR3 protein is CSVAQGSEKLFF. The CDR3 nucleotides are TGCAGCGTTGCTCAGGGAAGTGAAAAACTGTTTTTT.

This clonotype was found many times. The chain links TRBV3-1 to TRBJ1-5; D perhaps matches TRBD1 (6 bases). The CDR3 runs 13 residues. Trimming removed 4 bases from V and 11 bases from J, with 15 bases in between. Germline values: CDR1 LGHDT, CDR2 YNNKEL (reference sequence). CDR3 region: CASSPSGAPAQHF. The CDR3 DNA sequence: TGTGCCAGCAGCCCCTCAGGGGCCCCGGCCCAGCATTTT.

This clonotype appeared a few times. The chain employs TRBV6-5 and TRBJ2-3; 8 nucleotides agree with TRBD2. Trimming at V came to 0 bases and at J to 10 bases, leaving 12 bases not matched to a gene. Germline V gene data show CDR1 as MNHEY and CDR2 as SVGAGI. This CDR3 spans 16 amino acids. The CDR3 coding sequence is TGTGCCAGCAGTTACTCGGACGGGGGGGCCGGCGGCTCGCAGTATTTT. This gives the protein CASSYSDGGAGGSQYF.

The chain is built from TRBV10-3 and TRBJ1-1; 9 nucleotides match TRBD1. Per germline, CDR1 ENHRY and CDR2 SYGVKD. The CDR3 consists of 21 residues. V lost 0 bases and J lost 1; bases outside the gene matches: 18. The DNA of the CDR3 is TGTGCCATCAGTGAGTCTGGGACAGGGTTGGGAAATGCGAATCGGAACACTGAAGCTTTCTTT. It yields the protein CAISESGTGLGNANRNTEAFF.

V usage is TRBV7-9 and J usage is TRBJ1-1; a possible D gene is TRBD1 (5 bases). CDR3 length equals 15 residues. V gave up 5 bases and J gave up 1 base, with 14 bases separating them. Germline V lookup: CDR1 SEHNR, CDR2 FQNEAQ (reference sequence). In nucleotides, the CDR3 is TGTGCCAGCAGCCGAACCGGGACCCCGAACACTGAAGCTTTCTTT. Residues: CASSRTGTPNTEAFF.

Only a few counts were recorded for this clonotype. This chain joins TRBV20-1 and TRBJ2-4; D is possibly TRBD1 (5 bases). There are 17 residues in the CDR3. Trimming pared 6 bases from V and 3 bases from J, leaving 24 bases between. CDR1 and CDR2 (germline): DFQATT, SNEGSKA (reference sequence). The CDR3 sequence is CSAVGPGRFDVKNIQYF. CDR3 nucleotides: TGCAGTGCAGTGGGGCCAGGACGGTTCGATGTCAAAAACATTCAGTACTTC.

The rearrangement joins TRBV5-1 to TRBJ2-4; possibly TRBD1 or TRBD2 for D (6 bases each). This CDR3 is built from 16 residues. Germline assignment: CDR1 SGHRS and CDR2 YFSETQ. V lost 1 base and J lost 4, with 15 bases in between. CDR3 loop: CASSLMPGGGKNIQYF. CDR3 nucleotides: TGCGCCAGCAGCTTGATGCCCGGGGGCGGAAAAAACATTCAGTACTTC.

The table lists this clonotype with many counts. The V and J genes are TRBV5-1 and TRBJ1-1; D is undetermined. The CDR3 spans 13 residues. The ends were cut back, 0 bases at V and 0 bases at J, with 3 bases in the middle. Looked up from germline, CDR1 is SGHRS and CDR2 is YFSETQ. Here the CDR3 DNA reads TGCGCCAGCAGCTTGGAGTTGAACACTGAAGCTTTCTTT. Translating it yields CASSLELNTEAFF. The complete variable domain, with remaining parts taken from reference TRBV5-1 and TRBJ1-1, reads KAGVTQTPRYLIKTRGQQVTLSCSPISGHRSVSWYQQTPGQGLQFLFEYFSETQRNKGNFPGRFSGRQFSNSRSEMNVSTLELGDSALYLCASSLELNTEAFFGQGTRLTVV.